This TCR beta chain was observed in a study of technical replicates of blood from several donors (dated 2017 in TCRdb). Trimming takes 2 bases off V and 1 base off J; junction bases not matched to a gene: 0. Via the germline V gene, CDR1 is LGHNA and CDR2 YNFKEQ. The CDR3 goes from the cysteine to the phenylalanine over 14 residues. The DNA shown is the 42-base CDR3, in frame from base 1. Details on this clone: This clone's antigen is unknown. Base qualities were left out, and no much larger clone turns up one base away.

Library construction relied on the immunoSEQ multiplex PCR assay. TCRdb carries this immuneACCESS record with in-frame sequences only. Its versions omit some clonotypes, under half of them owing to an unresolved V gene in the studies checked, with the rest unexplained. The sample table lists around 60,000 clones, 80% to 95% of them with a count of one. Jointly, the top ten make up more than 4% of the sample. The clonotype originates from a human donor in good health. Some clones in this sample may be carry-over from other donors' samples. Here the chain combines TRBV4-2 and TRBJ2-7; 9 bases in between match TRBD2. What was sequenced was PBMCs. The CDR3 reads CASSQSGGSYEQYF. The DNA sequence is given as TGTGCCAGCAGCCAAAGCGGGGGGTCCTACGAGCAGTACTTC.